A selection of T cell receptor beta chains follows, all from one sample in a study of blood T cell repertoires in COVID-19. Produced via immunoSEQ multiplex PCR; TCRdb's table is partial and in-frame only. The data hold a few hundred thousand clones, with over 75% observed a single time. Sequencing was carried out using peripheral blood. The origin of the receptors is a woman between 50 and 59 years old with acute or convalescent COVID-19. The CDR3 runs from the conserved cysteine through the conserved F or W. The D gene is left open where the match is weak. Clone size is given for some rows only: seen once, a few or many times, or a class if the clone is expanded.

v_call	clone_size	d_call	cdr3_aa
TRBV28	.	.	CASSRAGNQPQHF
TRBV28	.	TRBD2	CASSSPLWAGGDNEQFF
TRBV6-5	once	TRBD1	CASRKTGGSYEQYF
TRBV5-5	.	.	CASSSPGSYNEQFF
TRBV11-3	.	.	CASSLETSTDTQYF
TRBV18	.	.	CASSRQGTEQFF
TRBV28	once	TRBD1	CASSTGTGVTEAFF
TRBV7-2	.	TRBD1	CASSRTGTNNSPLHF
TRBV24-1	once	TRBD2	CATSGRSYEQYF
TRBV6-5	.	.	CASSYSVNQPQHF
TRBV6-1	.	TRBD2	CASSGGLATSTDTQYF
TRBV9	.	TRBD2	CASSPGTSRTYEQYF
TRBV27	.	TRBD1	CASRQPFRDRGLVRTEAFF
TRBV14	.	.	CASSQEGGGWYEQYF
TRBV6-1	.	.	CASSDNNYSNQPQHF
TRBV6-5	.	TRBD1	CASSFGQGDGYTF
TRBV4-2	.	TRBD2	CASSHAGVAKNIQYF
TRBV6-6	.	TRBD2	CASSYRGLVADTQYF
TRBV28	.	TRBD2	CASSSGGSGDQETQYF
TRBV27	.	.	CASSSDWYSNQPQHF
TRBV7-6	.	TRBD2	CASSSGGLAGGRYEQYF
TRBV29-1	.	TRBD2	CSATRLAGEGAQYF
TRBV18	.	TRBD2	CASSPSAGLAGADTQYF
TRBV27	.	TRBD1	CASSFQGAHGNTIYF
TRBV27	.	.	CASSLSPGAYEQYF
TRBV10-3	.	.	CAISGGRSAEGNEQFF
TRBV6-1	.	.	CASSEQNYGYTF
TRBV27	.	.	CASSHGGPVRFLNNEQFF
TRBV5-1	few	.	CASSVTGANTEAFF
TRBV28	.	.	CASSLMEYGYTF
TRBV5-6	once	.	CASSLGVFGGSSNQPQHF
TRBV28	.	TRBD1	CASSFHDREHQPQHF
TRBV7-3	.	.	CASSPQGRLGEQFF
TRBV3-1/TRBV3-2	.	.	CASSQSWPNTEAFF
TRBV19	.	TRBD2	CASSPRTSGSADTQYF
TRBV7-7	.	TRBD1	CASSLVQGAVDEQYF
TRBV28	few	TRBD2	CASTDSGRGYNEQFF
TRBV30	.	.	CAWREGQYNEQFF
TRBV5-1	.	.	CASRLDSRDTYEQYF
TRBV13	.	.	CASSPRQGRGETQYF
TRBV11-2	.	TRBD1	CASSPYGQGNEQFF
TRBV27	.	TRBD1	CASSIPPGTGFLRTDTQYF
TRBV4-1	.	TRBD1	CASSHYRGFNQPQHF
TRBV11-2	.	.	CASSLASGETMEQYF
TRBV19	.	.	CASGGSNQPQHF
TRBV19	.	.	CASRPDRKNIQYF
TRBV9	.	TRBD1	CASIPPTRDRGCEKLFF
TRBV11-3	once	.	CASSLGTLYSQETQYF
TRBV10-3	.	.	CASTGGYGYTF
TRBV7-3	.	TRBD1	CASSPGTVDEAFF